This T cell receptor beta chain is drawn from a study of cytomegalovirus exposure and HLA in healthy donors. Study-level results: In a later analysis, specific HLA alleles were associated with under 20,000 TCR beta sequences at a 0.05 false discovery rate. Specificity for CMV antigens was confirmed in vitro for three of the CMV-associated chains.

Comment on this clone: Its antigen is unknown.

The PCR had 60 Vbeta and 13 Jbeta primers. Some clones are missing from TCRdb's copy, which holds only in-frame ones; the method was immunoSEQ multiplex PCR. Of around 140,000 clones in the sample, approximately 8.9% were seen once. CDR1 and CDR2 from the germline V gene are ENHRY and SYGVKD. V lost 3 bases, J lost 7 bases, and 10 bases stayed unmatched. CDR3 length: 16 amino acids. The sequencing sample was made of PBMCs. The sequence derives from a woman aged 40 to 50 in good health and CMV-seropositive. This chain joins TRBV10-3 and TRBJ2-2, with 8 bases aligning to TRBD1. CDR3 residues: CAISDDRGPGGGELFF. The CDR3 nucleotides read TGTGCCATCAGTGATGACAGGGGACCTGGTGGCGGGGAGCTGTTTTTT.